This entry lists 4 T cell receptor beta chains sequenced from one sample in a study of cytomegalovirus exposure and HLA in healthy donors. Primers for the PCR totalled 60 Vbeta and 13 Jbeta. The table came from immunoSEQ multiplex PCR; TCRdb's copy has only in-frame clones and leaves some out. The table records 110,000 or so clones, about 75% of them present only once. Sequenced sample: PBMCs. All receptors derive from a woman aged 40 to 55 in good health and CMV-seropositive.

The chain is built from TRBV6-5 and TRBJ1-4; tentatively, D is TRBD1 (5 bases). The germline CDR1 and CDR2 sequences are MNHEY and SVGAGI. Trimming stripped 0 bases from V and 8 bases from J, with 16 bases between. The CDR3 has 16 amino acids. CDR3 nucleotide sequence: TGTGCCAGCAGTTACTCGAATAGCCAGGGTGGGGAAAAACTGTTTTTT. This codes for CASSYSNSQGGEKLFF.

The rearrangement joins TRBV28 to TRBJ2-2; perhaps TRBD1 as D (5 bases). The V and J ends lost 2 bases and 7 bases respectively, with 14 bases between them. The CDR3 is 15 amino acids. The germline V gene encodes CDR1 MDHEN and CDR2 SYDVKM. The CDR3 spells CASSLDPRVGGELFF. The CDR3 DNA is TGTGCCAGCAGTTTAGATCCCAGGGTGGGCGGGGAGCTGTTTTTT.

In DNA, the CDR3 is TGCAGCGTCCGAGGGTGGGTCTTCTCCTACAATGAGCAGTTCTTC. Translation: CSVRGWVFSYNEQFF. The chain links TRBV29-1 to TRBJ2-1, with D perhaps TRBD2 (5 bases). Germline lookup yields CDR1 SQVTM and CDR2 ANQGSEA. This CDR3 is built from 15 residues. V lost 6 bases, J lost 0 bases, and 15 bases lay in between.

The rearrangement joins TRBV7-9 to TRBJ1-3; D is undetermined. Germline V gene data show CDR1 as SEHNR and CDR2 as FQNEAQ (reference sequence). V lost 0 bases, J lost 0 bases, and 9 bases lay in between. The CDR3 length is 16 residues. The CDR3 protein is CASSLATPASGNTIYF. The CDR3 DNA is TGTGCCAGCAGCTTAGCGACACCAGCCTCTGGAAACACCATATATTTT.